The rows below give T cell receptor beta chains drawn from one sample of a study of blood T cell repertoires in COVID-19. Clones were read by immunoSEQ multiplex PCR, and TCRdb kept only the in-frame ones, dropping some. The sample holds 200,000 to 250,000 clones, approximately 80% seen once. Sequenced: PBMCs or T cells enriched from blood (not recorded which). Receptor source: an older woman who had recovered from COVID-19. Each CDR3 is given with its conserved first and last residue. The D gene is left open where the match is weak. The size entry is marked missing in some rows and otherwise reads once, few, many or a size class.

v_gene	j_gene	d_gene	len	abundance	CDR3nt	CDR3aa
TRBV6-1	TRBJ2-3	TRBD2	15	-	TGTGCCAGCAGTGATCGACTAGCGCCCACAGATACGCAGTATTTT	CASSDRLAPTDTQYF
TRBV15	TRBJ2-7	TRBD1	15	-	TGTGCCACCAGCCCTAGGACAGGGGGCTCCTACGAGCAGTACTTC	CATSPRTGGSYEQYF
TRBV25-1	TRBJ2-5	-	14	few	TGTGCCAGCAGTGAACTCGGACAGAGGGAGACCCAGTACTTC	CASSELGQRETQYF
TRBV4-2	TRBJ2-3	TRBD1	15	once	TGTGCCAGCAGCCAATCGACAGGGCAGACAGATACGCAGTATTTT	CASSQSTGQTDTQYF
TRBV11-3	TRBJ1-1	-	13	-	TGTGCCAGCAGCTCCAGGGTTGGCACTGAAGCTTTCTTT	CASSSRVGTEAFF
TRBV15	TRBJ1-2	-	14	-	TGTGCCACCAGCAGAGGGCAGGAAGGCGTCGGCTACACCTTC	CATSRGQEGVGYTF
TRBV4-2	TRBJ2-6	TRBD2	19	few	TGTGCCAGCAGCCAAGAGGGACTAGCTATTCCTCTGGGGGCCAACGTCCTGACTTTC	CASSQEGLAIPLGANVLTF
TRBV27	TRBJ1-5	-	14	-	TGTGCCAGCAGCCCCGGACACATCAATCAGCCCCAGCATTTT	CASSPGHINQPQHF
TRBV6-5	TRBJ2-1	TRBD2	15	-	TGTGCCAGCACCCGGACTAGCGGTTCCCACAATGAGCAGTTCTTC	CASTRTSGSHNEQFF
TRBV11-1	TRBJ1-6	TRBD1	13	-	TGTGCCAGCACGGGACAGGGTCTCACGGCCCTCCACTTT	CASTGQGLTALHF
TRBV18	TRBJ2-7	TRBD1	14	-	TGTGCCAGCTCACCACAGGGGCAGGGGGACGAGCAGTACTTC	CASSPQGQGDEQYF
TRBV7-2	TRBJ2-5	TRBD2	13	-	TGTGCCAGCAGCTGGGGACTACAAGAGACCCAGTACTTC	CASSWGLQETQYF
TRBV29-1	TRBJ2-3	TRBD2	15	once	TGCAGCGTTGCGAGGGGAGGGGTCGACACAGATACGCAGTATTTT	CSVARGGVDTDTQYF
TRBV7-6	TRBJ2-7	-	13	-	TGTGCCAGCAGCCTAGGGACTTTTTACGAGCAGTACTTC	CASSLGTFYEQYF
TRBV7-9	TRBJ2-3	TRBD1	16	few	TGTGCCAGCAGCTTAACAGGGGGCCTTGGCACAGATACGCAGTATTTT	CASSLTGGLGTDTQYF
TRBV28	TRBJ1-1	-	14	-	TGTGCCAGCAGTAACAATCAGATTAACACTGAAGCTTTCTTT	CASSNNQINTEAFF
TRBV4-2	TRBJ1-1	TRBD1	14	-	TGTGCCAGCAGCCGCCGGACAGGGGGCGATGAAGCTTTCTTT	CASSRRTGGDEAFF
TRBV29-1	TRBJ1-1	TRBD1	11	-	TGCAGCGTTGCGGACAGGACTGAAGCTTTCTTT	CSVADRTEAFF
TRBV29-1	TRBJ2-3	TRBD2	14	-	TGCAGCGTGTACGGACTAGCGGTTACAGATACGCAGTATTTT	CSVYGLAVTDTQYF
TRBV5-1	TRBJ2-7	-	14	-	TGCGCCAGCAGCTTGGGGCAGGGGCTCGACGAGCAGTACTTC	CASSLGQGLDEQYF
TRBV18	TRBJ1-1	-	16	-	TGTGCCAGCTCACCACCGTTGGTAGGGGAGAACACTGAAGCTTTCTTT	CASSPPLVGENTEAFF
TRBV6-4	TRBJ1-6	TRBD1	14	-	TGTGCCAGCAGTGAGAGGGGGCCCAATTCACCCCTCCACTTT	CASSERGPNSPLHF
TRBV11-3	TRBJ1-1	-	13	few	TGTGCCAGCAGCGTGGACACGAACACTGAAGCTTTCTTT	CASSVDTNTEAFF
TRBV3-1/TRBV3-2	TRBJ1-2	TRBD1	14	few	TGTGCCAGCAGCCAACGGGACAGGGCCTATGGCTACACCTTC	CASSQRDRAYGYTF
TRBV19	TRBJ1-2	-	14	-	TGTGCCAGTAGTATAGAAACAGGGATTTATGGCTACACCTTC	CASSIETGIYGYTF
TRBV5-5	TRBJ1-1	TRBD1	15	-	TGTGCCAGCAGTGCTTTAGGACAGGCCGACACTGAAGCTTTCTTT	CASSALGQADTEAFF
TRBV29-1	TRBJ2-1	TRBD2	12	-	TGCAGCGTTGAGCGGGAGCACAATGAGCAGTTCTTC	CSVEREHNEQFF
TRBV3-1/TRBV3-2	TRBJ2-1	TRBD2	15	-	TGTGCCAGCTCCTGGAGCGGGGCATCTCGGGGTGAGCAGTTCTTC	CASSWSGASRGEQFF
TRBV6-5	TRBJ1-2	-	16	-	TGTGCCAGCAGTTACTCGAGCAGGGGTTTTAACTATGGCTACACCTTC	CASSYSSRGFNYGYTF
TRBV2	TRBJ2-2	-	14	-	TGTGCCAGCACGAGGGGGGGAAACACCGGGGAGCTGTTTTTT	CASTRGGNTGELFF
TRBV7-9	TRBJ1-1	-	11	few	TGTGCCAGCACCCCAGGGGCGGAAGCTTTCTTT	CASTPGAEAFF
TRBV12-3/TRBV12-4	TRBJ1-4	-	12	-	TGTGCCAGCAGTTTTCCCAACAGGGAACTGTTTTTT	CASSFPNRELFF
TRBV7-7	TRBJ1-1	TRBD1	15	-	TGTGCCAGCAGCCCTATCGACAGGGTGAACACTGAAGCTTTCTTT	CASSPIDRVNTEAFF
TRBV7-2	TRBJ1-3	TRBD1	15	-	TGTGCCAGCAGCGTACAGGGGGGCTCTGGAAACACCATATATTTT	CASSVQGGSGNTIYF
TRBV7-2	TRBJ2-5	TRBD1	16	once	TGTGCCAGCAGCCAATTCGGGACAGGGGGACAAGAGACCCAGTACTTC	CASSQFGTGGQETQYF
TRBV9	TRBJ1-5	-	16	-	TGTGCCAGCAGCGAACGGGAACTTAACATCGGGCAGCCCCAGCATTTT	CASSERELNIGQPQHF
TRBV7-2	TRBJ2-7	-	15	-	TGTGCCAGCAGCTCCAGGGCGTTCGGGTCCTACGAGCAGTACTTC	CASSSRAFGSYEQYF
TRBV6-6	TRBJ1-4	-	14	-	TGTGCCAGCAGTTACCAGGGATTGGGTGAAAAACTGTTTTTT	CASSYQGLGEKLFF
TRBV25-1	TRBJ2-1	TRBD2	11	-	TGTGCCAGCAGCGGGGGGTATGAGCAGTTCTTC	CASSGGYEQFF
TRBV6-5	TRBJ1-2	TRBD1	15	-	TGTGCCAGCACCGAAGGGCCAACAGGGGTTGATGGCTACACCTTC	CASTEGPTGVDGYTF
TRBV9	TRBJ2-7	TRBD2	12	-	TGTGCCAGCAGCAAGAGCGGGAACGAGCAGTACTTC	CASSKSGNEQYF
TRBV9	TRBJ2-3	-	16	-	TGTGCCAGCAGCCCTCGCTCCGACAGATCCACAGATACGCAGTATTTT	CASSPRSDRSTDTQYF
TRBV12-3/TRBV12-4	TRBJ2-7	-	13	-	TGTGCCAGCAGCGTTCGGGACTTAGTCGAGCAGTACTTC	CASSVRDLVEQYF
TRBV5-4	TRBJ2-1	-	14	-	TGTGCCAGCAGCTTCGTACAGGACAGCGTTGGACAGTTCTTC	CASSFVQDSVGQFF
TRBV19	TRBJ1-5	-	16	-	TGTGCCAGTAGTACCCGGGAGGGATCATTCAATCAGCCCCAGCATTTT	CASSTREGSFNQPQHF
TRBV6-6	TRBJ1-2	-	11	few	TGTGCCAGCAGTTCAGATGGTGGCTACACCTTC	CASSSDGGYTF
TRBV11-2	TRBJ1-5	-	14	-	TGTGCCAGCAGCCCCCGGAGCGGAGATCAGCCCCAGCATTTT	CASSPRSGDQPQHF
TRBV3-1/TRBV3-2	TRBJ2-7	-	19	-	TGTGCCAGCAGCCAAGGCCTCTCCGGGGTGAGTGGCGGGCCCTACGAGCAGTACTTC	CASSQGLSGVSGGPYEQYF
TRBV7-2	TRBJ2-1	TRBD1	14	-	TGTGCCAGCAGCACCTATGGACAGGGCAATGAGCAGTTCTTC	CASSTYGQGNEQFF
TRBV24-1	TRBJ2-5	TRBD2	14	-	TGTGCCACCAGTAGCGGACTAGCGGGAGAGACCCAGTACTTC	CATSSGLAGETQYF
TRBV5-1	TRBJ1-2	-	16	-	TGCGCCAGCAGCTTAGTGCAGGGGCCTTCCCGGTGGGGCTACACCTTC	CASSLVQGPSRWGYTF
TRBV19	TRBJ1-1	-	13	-	TGTGCCAGTAGTACACAGGGTAGGTCTGAAGCTTTCTTT	CASSTQGRSEAFF